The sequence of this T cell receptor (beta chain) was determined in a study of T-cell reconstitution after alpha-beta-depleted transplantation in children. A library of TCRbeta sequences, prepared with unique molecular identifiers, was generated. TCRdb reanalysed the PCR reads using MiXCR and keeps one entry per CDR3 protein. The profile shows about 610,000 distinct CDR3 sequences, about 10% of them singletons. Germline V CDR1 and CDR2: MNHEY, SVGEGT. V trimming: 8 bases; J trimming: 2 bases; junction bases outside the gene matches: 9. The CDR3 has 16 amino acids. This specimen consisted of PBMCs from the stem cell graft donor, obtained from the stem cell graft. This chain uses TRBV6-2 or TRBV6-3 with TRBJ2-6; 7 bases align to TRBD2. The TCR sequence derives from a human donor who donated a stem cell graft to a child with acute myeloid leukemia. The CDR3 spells CASLTPGRAGANVLTF. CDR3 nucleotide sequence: TGTGCCAGCCTCACGCCAGGGAGGGCTGGGGCCAACGTCCTGACTTTC.